This T cell receptor (beta chain) was recorded in a study of blood T cells in healthy people across ages. Donors gave about 10 milliliters of peripheral blood apiece. A sample-barcoded 5' primer and a J-beta primer mix were used in a second PCR of roughly 7 to 11 cycles. Each CDR3 protein gets one entry after TCRdb re-called the 5' RACE reads with MiXCR. This table has fewer than 2 million distinct CDR3 sequences, about two fifths appearing once. Study-level findings and limits: The authors considered diversity estimates from one million T cells to be underestimates. Strong correlation existed between TCR beta diversity and naive T cell percentage.

Concerning this clonotype: Its antigen is undetermined.

The receptor was isolated from a human donor in good health. The sequencing input was blood.

CDR3 DNA: TGCGCCAGCAGCCATGGGCTACCGGGACAGAGCACAGATACGCAGTATTTT. It encodes CASSHGLPGQSTDTQYF. The rearrangement joins TRBV4-3 to TRBJ2-3; 7 nucleotides match TRBD1. Germline values: CDR1 LGHNA, CDR2 YSLEER. After removal of 3 bases from V and 0 bases from J, the junction contained 9 bases not matched to a gene. The CDR3 is 17 residues long.